These 24 T cell receptor beta chains came from one sample sequenced in a study of T cell clusters in autoimmune cytopenias. TRB rearrangements were amplified by touch-down multiplex PCR with mixed TRB-A/B primers. One entry per CDR3 protein, without DNA, is what TCRdb gives after re-calling the multiplex PCR reads. Its clone listing holds some 4,500 distinct CDR3 sequences. TRB was amplified from approximately 250 ng of peripheral blood genomic DNA per sample. The sequenced sample was peripheral blood. Receptor source: a human donor with an autoimmune cytopenia or autoimmune hepatitis (not recorded which).

V usage is TRBV27 and J usage is TRBJ1-5; the TRBD1 assignment by TCRdb is unverifiable without DNA. Germline-derived CDR1 and CDR2 are MNHEY and SMNVEV (reference sequence). The CDR3 is 14 amino acids. CDR3 residues: CASSPTGVRQPQHF.

V usage is TRBV5-6 and J usage is TRBJ2-4; there is no DNA to check the TCRdb D call of TRBD2. The germline V gene encodes CDR1 SGHDT and CDR2 YYEEEE. The CDR3 covers 15 residues. The CDR3 loop is CASSPPGGRGNIQYF.

Frequency places this clonotype as medium-sized. CDR3 in amino acids: CASRPLAGGRTDTQYF. The chain combines TRBV19 with TRBJ2-3; absent DNA, TCRdb's TRBD2 call cannot be checked. The germline V gene has CDR1 LNHDA and CDR2 SQIVND (reference sequence). The CDR3 spans 16 residues. Full variable domain (outside the CDR3, taken from reference TRBV19 and TRBJ2-3): DGGITQSPKYLFRKEGQNVTLSCEQNLNHDAMYWYRQDPGQGLRLIYYSQIVNDFQKGDIAEGYSVSREKKESFPLTVTSAQKNPTAFYLCASRPLAGGRTDTQYFGPGTRLTVL.

The rearrangement joins TRBV30 to TRBJ1-6; TCRdb's assignment of TRBD1 cannot be checked, as there is no DNA. The germline V gene encodes CDR1 GTSNPN and CDR2 SVGIG (reference sequence). The CDR3 consists of 12 residues. CDR3 loop: CAWSVPDSPLHF.

This clonotype is called medium-sized based on its frequency. V usage is TRBV10-3 and J usage is TRBJ2-7. Germline lookup yields CDR1 ENHRY and CDR2 SYGVKD. The CDR3 consists of 12 residues. This CDR3 reads CAISEDTYEQYF.

The gene calls are TRBV6-1 and TRBJ1-1. In germline, CDR1 is MNHNS, CDR2 SASEGT. The CDR3 runs to 14 residues. The CDR3 here is CASSDRTLNTEAFF.

This chain uses TRBV30 with TRBJ1-4; TCRdb's D call of TRBD1 is untestable without DNA. This CDR3 contains 14 residues. Germline values: CDR1 GTSNPN, CDR2 SVGIG (reference sequence). CDR3 protein: CAWSTGQGGEKLFF.

The chain couples TRBV6-4 to TRBJ2-6; as DNA is missing, the TRBD1 call by TCRdb cannot be tested. This CDR3 region has 16 residues. Germline loops: CDR1 MRHNA, CDR2 SNTAGT. The CDR3 region is CASSRDLLFGANVLTF.

In terms of frequency, this clonotype is medium-sized. The rearrangement links TRBV29-1 to TRBJ1-1; TCRdb outputs TRBD1, but without DNA this stays unchecked. Germline CDR1 and CDR2: SQVTM and ANQGSEA. There are 13 residues in the CDR3. The CDR3: CSARLTGNTEAFF.

The chain combines TRBV10-3 with TRBJ2-3; there is no DNA to check the TCRdb D call of TRBD2. The CDR3 runs 17 residues. Germline V gene lookup returns CDR1 ENHRY and CDR2 SYGVKD. This CDR3 reads CAISESTAGGPTDTQYF.

Measured by frequency, this clonotype is medium-sized. V and J are TRBV29-1 and TRBJ1-1. The CDR3 consists of 13 residues. Germline-derived CDR1 and CDR2 are SQVTM and ANQGSEA. This chain's CDR3 is CSVGDNLNTEAFF.

The CDR3 sequence: CASSRRELLQETQYF. The J gene is TRBJ2-5, the V gene TRBV7-2; TCRdb proposes TRBD1, but this gene call is untestable without DNA. Per germline, CDR1 SGHTA and CDR2 FQGNSA. The CDR3 is 15 residues long.

The chain couples TRBV30 to TRBJ2-5. Germline V CDR1 and CDR2: GTSNPN, SVGIG (reference sequence). This CDR3 has 12 amino acids. The chain's CDR3 is CAWSAFRETQYF.

The chain is built from TRBV30 and TRBJ1-6; the D call from TCRdb, TRBD1, cannot be confirmed without DNA. Per germline, CDR1 GTSNPN and CDR2 SVGIG (reference sequence). CDR3 size: 17 residues. Here the CDR3 reads CAWSAGTGRRGNSPLHF.

The chain employs TRBV28 and TRBJ1-2; there is no DNA to check the TCRdb D call of TRBD1. Per the germline V gene, CDR1 is MDHEN and CDR2 is SYDVKM. This CDR3 is 13 amino acids long. CDR3 sequence reads: CASSSQGFYGYTF.

The chain joins TRBV30 to TRBJ1-2. This CDR3 is 12 amino acids long. The germline V gene encodes CDR1 GTSNPN and CDR2 SVGIG (reference sequence). The CDR3 loop is CAWSVGAGGYTF.

In terms of frequency, this clonotype is medium-sized. The V gene is TRBV6-2 or TRBV6-3, the J gene TRBJ2-5; the D call from TCRdb, TRBD1, cannot be confirmed without DNA. This CDR3 has 15 amino acids. From germline, CDR1 is MNHEY and CDR2 SVGEGT. The CDR3 region is CASSPGTGTFETQYF.

The V and J genes are TRBV5-5 and TRBJ2-2. The CDR3 loop spans 14 amino acids. CDR1 and CDR2 from the germline V gene are SGHKS and YYEKEE (reference sequence). CDR3 loop: CASSLWLNTGELFF.

The V call is TRBV6-2 or TRBV6-3, the J call TRBJ1-1. The CDR3 spans 14 residues. Per germline, CDR1 MNHEY and CDR2 SVGEGT. The CDR3 protein is CASSYSTVNTEAFF.

The gene calls are TRBV5-3 and TRBJ2-1; with no DNA, the TCRdb D assignment of TRBD2 cannot be verified. TRBV5-3 is an ORF; its function is uncertain. The CDR3 has 14 amino acids. This CDR3 is CARNHVGPNNEQFF.

CDR3 in amino acids: CAWSLQQGDHYTF. The chain is built from TRBV30 and TRBJ1-2; there is no DNA to check the TCRdb D call of TRBD1. Germline CDR1 GTSNPN, CDR2 SVGIG (reference sequence). The length of the CDR3 is 13 residues.

This clonotype is identified as large from frequency. The J gene is TRBJ2-2, the V gene TRBV19. The length of the CDR3 is 15 residues. CDR1 is LNHDA and CDR2 is SQIVND in the germline V gene (reference sequence). The CDR3 protein is CASSIRQKRTGELFF. Based on the CDR3 plus reference TRBV19 and TRBJ2-2, the full variable domain is DGGITQSPKYLFRKEGQNVTLSCEQNLNHDAMYWYRQDPGQGLRLIYYSQIVNDFQKGDIAEGYSVSREKKESFPLTVTSAQKNPTAFYLCASSIRQKRTGELFFGEGSRLTVL.

This chain uses TRBV6-1 with TRBJ2-3; there is no DNA to check the TCRdb D call of TRBD2. The CDR3 runs 14 residues. CDR1 is MNHNS, CDR2 SASEGT, per germline. CDR3 sequence: CASSDWRFTDTQYF.

By frequency, this clonotype is medium-sized. V and J are TRBV5-6 and TRBJ2-3; TCRdb calls TRBD1, which cannot be checked without DNA. CDR1 and CDR2 from the germline V gene are SGHDT and YYEEEE. CDR3 length: 14 amino acids. CDR3 in amino acids: CASSNWGGADTQYF. Drawing the rest from reference TRBV5-6 and TRBJ2-3, the complete variable domain is DAGVTQSPTHLIKTRGQQVTLRCSPKSGHDTVSWYQQALGQGPQFIFQYYEEEERQRGNFPDRFSGHQFPNYSSELNVNALLLGDSALYLCASSNWGGADTQYFGPGTRLTVL.